This TCR beta chain was recorded in a study of radiotherapy plus CTLA-4 blockade in lung cancer. Sequencing was performed with immunoSEQ multiplex PCR; in TCRdb, only in-frame clones are kept and a portion is missing. This sample has roughly 80,000 clones; around 76% occur once, and the top ten carry less than 4%. V lost 4 bases to trimming and J lost 4 bases, with 16 bases between them. There are 15 residues in the CDR3. The germline gives CDR1 ENHRY, CDR2 SYGVKD. The TCR sequence derives from a human donor with non-small cell lung cancer who had a partial response to radiotherapy plus ipilimumab. Some clones in this sample may be carry-over from other donors' samples. Specimen: peripheral blood, collected from a patient treated with radiotherapy plus ipilimumab. The chain uses TRBV10-3 and TRBJ2-5; tentatively, D is TRBD1 (6 bases). CDR3 sequence reads: CAISVAGVLGETQYF. The CDR3 nucleotides are TGTGCCATCAGTGTGGCAGGGGTTCTAGGAGAGACCCAGTACTTC.